Sequencing of this T cell receptor (beta chain) was carried out in a study of blood T cell repertoires in COVID-19. Study information: Material from acute and convalescent COVID-19 was sourced from the United States, Italy and Spain. PBMCs, B-cell-depleted T cells, or T cells were the source of the cDNA or gDNA that made up the material.

Original methodology: Nucleated cell counts were estimated from reference gene primer amplification. Only in-frame clones appear in the TCRdb table, and some are missing; sequencing was by immunoSEQ multiplex PCR. V and J calls and clone size are given by that table; D and trimming were obtained from the DNA. The sample records about 71,000 clones, around 76% being singletons. Germline V gives CDR1 SEHNR, CDR2 FQNEAQ (reference sequence). V shed 1 base and J 0 bases; nucleotides not matched to a gene: 3. The CDR3 has 17 amino acids. The sequenced sample was peripheral blood. The chain is built from TRBV7-9 and TRBJ2-2; 9 nucleotides agree with TRBD2. The receptor's source is a woman aged 80 or over with acute or convalescent COVID-19. The CDR3 DNA follows: TGTGCCAGCAGCTTAGGACTAGCGGCAACGAACACCGGGGAGCTGTTTTTT. The encoded protein is CASSLGLAATNTGELFF.